Each of the 7 T cell receptor beta chains below was sequenced from the same sample in a study of T-cell memory formation after mild COVID-19. Using its own MiXCR run on the 5' RACE reads, TCRdb lists one record per CDR3 protein. This sample has around 250,000 distinct CDR3 sequences, with roughly a tenth found just once. Sample: PBMCs or a T cell subset sorted from them (not recorded which). Receptor source: a man between 18 and 29 years old who had mild COVID-19 (a few samples of this study predate the infection). Cell type and time point are not known.

This clonotype showed up just a few times. The chain employs TRBV7-9 and TRBJ2-4, with D tentatively TRBD2 (6 bases). The ends were cut back, 3 bases at V and 0 bases at J, with 9 bases in the middle. This CDR3 spans 15 amino acids. Germline values: CDR1 SEHNR, CDR2 FQNEAQ (reference sequence). The CDR3 DNA reads as TGTGCCAGCAGCTTGGGCGGGGTAGCCAAAAACATTCAGTACTTC. As protein: CASSLGGVAKNIQYF.

This clonotype was seen ten or more times. V and J are TRBV5-1 and TRBJ2-5; possible D gene TRBD2, 6 bases. Germline values: CDR1 SGHRS, CDR2 YFSETQ. CDR3 length equals 13 residues. V lost 4 bases, J lost 1 base, and 8 bases lay in between. This CDR3 is CASSRDFQETQYF. The CDR3 nucleotides read TGCGCCAGCAGCCGGGACTTCCAAGAGACCCAGTACTTC.

The V and J genes are TRBV12-3 or TRBV12-4 and TRBJ2-3; a possible D gene is TRBD2 (6 bases). Deletions cut 8 bases from V and 8 bases from J, with 20 bases between. CDR3 length equals 14 residues. The CDR3 DNA reads as TGTGCCAGCCGCCCGGCCGGGAGCGCCCCTACGCAGTATTTT. Amino acid sequence: CASRPAGSAPTQYF.

This chain connects TRBV5-1 to TRBJ1-2, with 11 nucleotides matching TRBD1. Per the germline V gene, CDR1 is SGHRS and CDR2 is YFSETQ. The ends lost 4 bases at V and 4 bases at J; junction bases unmatched: 6. The CDR3 spans 15 residues. The CDR3 DNA is TGCGCCAGCAGCCCAGGGACAGGGGGGAGCTATGGCTACACCTTC. It codes for CASSPGTGGSYGYTF.

This clonotype has more than one count but fewer than ten. The chain uses TRBV5-6 and TRBJ2-3; D not resolved. Germline V CDR1 and CDR2: SGHDT, YYEEEE. This CDR3 spans 13 amino acids. The germline V and J ends were trimmed by 0 bases and 4 bases, with 6 bases remaining between them. CDR3 DNA sequence: TGTGCCAGCAGCTTGGAGCCGTCAGATACGCAGTATTTT. Translated, it gives CASSLEPSDTQYF.

Only a few counts were recorded for this clonotype. V and J are TRBV7-8 and TRBJ1-2, with D unresolved. CDR3 length equals 11 residues. The germline V and J ends were trimmed by 4 bases and 6 bases, with 6 bases remaining between them. In germline, CDR1 is SGHVS, CDR2 FQNEAQ. CDR3 residues: CASSCCNGYTF. CDR3 DNA: TGTGCCAGCAGCTGCTGTAATGGCTACACCTTC.

This clonotype was seen ten or more times. The rearrangement uses TRBV20-1 and TRBJ2-5; D perhaps matches TRBD1 (5 bases). Germline V gives CDR1 DFQATT, CDR2 SNEGSKA (reference sequence). V lost 0 bases to trimming and J lost 2 bases, with 16 bases between them. This CDR3 is built from 16 residues. The CDR3 reads CSARDLMRGAQETQYF. In DNA form, the CDR3 reads TGCAGTGCTAGAGATCTCATGCGTGGGGCGCAAGAGACCCAGTACTTC.